Listed here is a single TCR beta chain. Its antigen specificity is not known. No much larger clone is present one base from it, and per-base qualities are unavailable. For CDR1 and CDR2, the germline V gene (reference sequence) lists SEHNR and FQNEAQ. For this chain, trimming is 5 bases at the V end and 2 bases at the J end, and the number of junction bases without a gene match is 6. Including the terminal cysteine and phenylalanine, the CDR3 comprises 16 residues. The read is trimmed to its CDR3 DNA, 48 bases read in frame from base 1. To sequence the TCRbeta CDR3 region, genomic DNA was isolated from the sorted cells. The immunoSEQ Assay was used for sequencing of TCRbeta CDR3 regions. TCRdb holds this immuneACCESS table with in-frame rearrangements only. Some clones are missing; in checked studies, unresolved V genes explain under half, and the rest has no known cause. The sample has tens of thousands of clones on record, 85% of them singletons. Around 3.8% of the sample is in the top ten clones.

Patients with a history of autoimmune disease or receiving systemic immunosuppression were excluded from the trial. Peripheral blood for TCR sequencing was collected from all dose cohorts at baseline, on cycle 4 day 1, and on cycle 7 day 1. The samples were taken from a phase I, first-in-human, multicenter, open-label dose-escalation trial of ivuxolimab. Adults with locally advanced or metastatic head and neck squamous cell, hepatocellular, melanoma or renal cell carcinoma were enrolled in the trial. Before TCR sequencing, CD4+ T cells and CD8+ T cells were sorted from peripheral blood as separate populations. The data originate from a study of OX40 agonist ivuxolimab in advanced cancers. With regard to the full study: Ivuxolimab was a fully human IgG2 agonistic monoclonal antibody targeting the costimulatory receptor OX40 (CD134). Intravenous ivuxolimab was administered to patients every 2 weeks at six dose levels: 0.01, 0.1, 0.3, 1.5, 3 and 10 mg/kg. Among the approximately 54 dose-escalation patients, 19 had hepatocellular carcinoma, around 15 melanoma, 9 renal cell carcinoma and 9 head and neck cancer. A male proportion of around 83% and a mean age of around 60 years, ranging from about 23 to 90, were recorded for the dose-escalation cohort. Patients were allowed to have had prior anti-PD-1, anti-PD-L1 or anti-CTLA-4 therapy, and approximately 40% of the dose-escalation patients had been treated with checkpoint inhibitors. Partial responses occurred in three dose-escalation patients, of whom one had hepatocellular carcinoma and two had cutaneous melanoma. Peripheral TCRbeta sequencing was intended to test whether TCR sequence diversity was altered and clonal T-cell expansion was caused by ivuxolimab. The paper reports the monotherapy dose-escalation portion (N of about 50 patients) of the phase I ivuxolimab trial. Study-wide findings and limitations: At doses of 0.1 to 3.0 mg/kg, clonal expansion of both CD4+ and CD8+ T cells in blood was seen between baseline and week 6. On average, CD8+ T cells showed more expanded clones than CD4+ T cells after ivuxolimab. Low levels of normalized T-cell clonal expansion were also shown by some nonresponding patients. In the 0.1-3.0 mg/kg groups, partial responders had among the lowest normalized peripheral clonal expansion, particularly in CD8+ T cells. The antigen specificity of the clonally expanded peripheral T cells was not determined.

The source was CD4+ or CD8+ T cells sorted from blood, collected in a trial of the OX40 agonist ivuxolimab. This receptor was identified in an adult with an advanced solid tumor such as melanoma, head and neck, liver or kidney cancer. This sequence uses TRBV7-9 and TRBJ2-7; TRBD2 agrees with 13 junctional bases. The CDR3 protein sequence reads: CASSPGTSGNPYEQYF. DNA sequence: TGTGCCAGCAGCCCGGGGACTAGCGGGAACCCCTACGAGCAGTACTTC.